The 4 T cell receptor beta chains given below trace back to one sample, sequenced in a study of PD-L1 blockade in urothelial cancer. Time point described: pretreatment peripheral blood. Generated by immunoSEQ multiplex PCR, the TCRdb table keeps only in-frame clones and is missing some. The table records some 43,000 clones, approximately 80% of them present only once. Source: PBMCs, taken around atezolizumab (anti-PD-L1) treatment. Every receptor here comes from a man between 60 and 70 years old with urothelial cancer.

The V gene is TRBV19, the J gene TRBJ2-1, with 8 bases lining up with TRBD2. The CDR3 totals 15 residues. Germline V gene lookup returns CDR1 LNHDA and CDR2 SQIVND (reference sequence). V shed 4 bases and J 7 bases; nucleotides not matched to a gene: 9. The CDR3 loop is CASSNSGRASNEQFF. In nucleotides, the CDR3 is TGTGCCAGTAGTAATTCCGGGAGGGCCTCGAATGAGCAGTTCTTC. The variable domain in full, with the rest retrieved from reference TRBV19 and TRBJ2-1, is DGGITQSPKYLFRKEGQNVTLSCEQNLNHDAMYWYRQDPGQGLRLIYYSQIVNDFQKGDIAEGYSVSREKKESFPLTVTSAQKNPTAFYLCASSNSGRASNEQFFGPGTRLTVL.

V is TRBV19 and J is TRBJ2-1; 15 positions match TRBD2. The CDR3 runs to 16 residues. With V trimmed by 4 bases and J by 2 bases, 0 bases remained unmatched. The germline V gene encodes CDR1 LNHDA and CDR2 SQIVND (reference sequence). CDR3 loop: CASSRTSGGAYNEQFF. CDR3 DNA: TGTGCCAGTAGTAGGACTAGCGGGGGGGCCTACAATGAGCAGTTCTTC.

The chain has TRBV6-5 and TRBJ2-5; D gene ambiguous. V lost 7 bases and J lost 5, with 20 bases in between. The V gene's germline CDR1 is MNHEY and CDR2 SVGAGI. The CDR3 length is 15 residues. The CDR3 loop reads CASTNTPSGLETQYF. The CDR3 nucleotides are TGTGCCAGCACTAACACCCCCTCAGGTCTGGAGACCCAGTACTTC.

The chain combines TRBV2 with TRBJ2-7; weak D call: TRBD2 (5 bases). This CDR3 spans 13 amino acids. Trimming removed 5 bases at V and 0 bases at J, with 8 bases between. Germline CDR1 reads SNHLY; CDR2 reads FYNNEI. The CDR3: CASSRELSYEQYF. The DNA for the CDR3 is TGTGCCAGCAGTAGGGAGCTCTCCTACGAGCAGTACTTC.